Presented here are 8 T cell receptor beta chains from one specimen sequenced in a study of naive and memory T cell subsets. Amplification of ligated cDNA took four PCR rounds with SP2 and nested alpha and beta constant primers. TCRdb used MiXCR to reprocess the 5' RACE reads, holding one entry per CDR3 protein. This sample yields 25,000 to 35,000 distinct CDR3 sequences, of which roughly a sixth are seen a single time; about 2.4% belongs to the top ten. An oligonucleotide containing a UMI was ligated to the 3' end of TCR cDNA. These receptors were obtained from a female donor in good health.

The chain uses TRBV29-1 and TRBJ2-7; D is ambiguous. Looked up from germline, CDR1 is SQVTM and CDR2 is ANQGSEA. The V end lost 0 bases, the J end lost 5 bases, and 11 bases lay between the germline ends. The CDR3 runs to 13 residues. CDR3 nucleotide sequence: TGCAGCGTTGAAGATCAAGAGTCCAACGAGCAGTACTTC. Amino acid sequence: CSVEDQESNEQYF.

The V call is TRBV29-1, the J call TRBJ1-1; the match to TRBD1 covers 9 bases. J lost 6 bases, V lost 6 bases, and 8 bases had no gene match. CDR3 length: 13 residues. Germline V CDR1 and CDR2: SQVTM, ANQGSEA. The CDR3 spells CSVGDRGVAEAFF. In DNA, the CDR3 is TGCAGCGTCGGTGACAGGGGGGTCGCTGAAGCTTTCTTT.

The chain combines TRBV7-6 with TRBJ1-2; TRBD1 matches at 9 bases. V lost 3 bases to trimming and J lost 5 bases; unmatched junction nucleotides: 19. The CDR3 is made up of 19 amino acids. Germline V gene lookup returns CDR1 SGHVS and CDR2 FNYEAQ. The CDR3 here is CASSLSSGTGTKEGYGYTF. The DNA for the CDR3 is TGTGCCAGCAGCTTGTCATCGGGGACAGGGACTAAAGAAGGGTATGGCTACACCTTC. The full variable domain, with the rest looked up from reference TRBV7-6 and TRBJ1-2, is GAGVSQSPRYKVTKRGQDVALRCDPISGHVSLYWYRQALGQGPEFLTYFNYEAQQDKSGLPNDRFSAERPEGSISTLTIQRTEQRDSAMYRCASSLSSGTGTKEGYGYTFGSGTRLTVV.

This clonotype has more than one count but fewer than ten. The chain has TRBV10-3 and TRBJ2-6; TRBD1 matches 11 bases. Per the germline V gene, CDR1 is ENHRY and CDR2 is SYGVKD. There are 16 residues in the CDR3. The V segment lost 6 bases and the J segment 2 bases; nucleotides outside the gene matches: 3. CDR3 nucleotides: TGTGCCATCAGGCCGGGACAGGGGGCTGGGGCCAACGTCCTGACTTTC. Residues: CAIRPGQGAGANVLTF.

This clonotype was found a few times. The V call is TRBV12-3 or TRBV12-4, the J call TRBJ1-2; 9 bases match TRBD1. CDR3 length equals 15 residues. V shed 1 base, J shed 4 bases, and the junction held 4 bases outside the gene matches. CDR3 DNA: TGTGCCAGCAGTTTAGGGACAGGGGTCTCCTATGGCTACACCTTC. It specifies CASSLGTGVSYGYTF.

This clonotype was observed at least ten times. The chain links TRBV20-1 to TRBJ2-7; TRBD2 might be the D (6 bases). Trimming took 4 bases from V and 3 from J, leaving 19 bases between them. Germline lookup yields CDR1 DFQATT and CDR2 SNEGSKA (reference sequence). This CDR3 contains 15 residues. As DNA, the CDR3 is TGCAGTGCTAAAGATGCGGGACGAGCGAACTACGAGCAGTACTTC. Protein product: CSAKDAGRANYEQYF.

The chain is built from TRBV2 and TRBJ1-3; D is uncertain. The CDR3 loop spans 12 amino acids. Germline V gives CDR1 SNHLY, CDR2 FYNNEI. V lost 8 bases to trimming and J lost 4 bases, with 9 bases between them. CDR3 amino acids: CASLTNGNTIYF. The CDR3 region has the DNA TGTGCCAGCCTGACTAACGGAAACACCATATATTTT.

This clonotype was observed a few times. The chain couples TRBV15 to TRBJ2-1, with TRBD1 matching 7 bases. V shed 1 base and J 6 bases; nucleotides not matched to a gene: 6. The CDR3 is 15 residues long. From germline, CDR1 is LNHNV and CDR2 YYDKDF (reference sequence). CDR3 residues: CATSRGEGAVNEQFF. In nucleotides, the CDR3 is TGTGCCACCAGCAGAGGTGAGGGGGCTGTCAATGAGCAGTTCTTC.